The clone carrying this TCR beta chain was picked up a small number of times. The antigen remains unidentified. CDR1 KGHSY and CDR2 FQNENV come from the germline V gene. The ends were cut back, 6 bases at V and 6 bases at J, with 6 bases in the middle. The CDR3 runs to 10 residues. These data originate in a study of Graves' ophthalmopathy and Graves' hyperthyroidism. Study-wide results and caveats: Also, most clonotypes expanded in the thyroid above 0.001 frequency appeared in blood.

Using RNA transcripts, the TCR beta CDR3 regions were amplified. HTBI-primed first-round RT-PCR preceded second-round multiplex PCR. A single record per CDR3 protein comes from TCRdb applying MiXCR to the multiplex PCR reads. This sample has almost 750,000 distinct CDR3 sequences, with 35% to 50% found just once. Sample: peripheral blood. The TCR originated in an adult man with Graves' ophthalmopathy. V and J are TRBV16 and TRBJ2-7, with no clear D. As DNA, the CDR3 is TGTGCCAGCAGTTATAGCGAGCAGTACTTC. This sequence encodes CASSYSEQYF.